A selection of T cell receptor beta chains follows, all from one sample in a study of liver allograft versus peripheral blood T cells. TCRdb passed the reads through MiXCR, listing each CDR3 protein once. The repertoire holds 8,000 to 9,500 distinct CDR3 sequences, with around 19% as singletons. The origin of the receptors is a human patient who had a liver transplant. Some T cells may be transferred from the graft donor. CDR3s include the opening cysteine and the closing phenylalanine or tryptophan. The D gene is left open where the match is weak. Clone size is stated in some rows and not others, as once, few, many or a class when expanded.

DNA: TGTGCCAGCTCACCAGGGACAGGGGGGTCGGATGGCTACACCTTC
CDR3: CASSPGTGGSDGYTF
J: TRBJ1-2
D: TRBD1
size: large
V: TRBV18

DNA: TGTGCCAGCAGCCTACAGGGGCGGGATGGCTACACCTTC
CDR3: CASSLQGRDGYTF
J: TRBJ1-2
D: TRBD1
size: NA
V: TRBV5-6

DNA: TGTGCCAGCAGTCCACAGGGGGCGGAAGGCTACACCTTC
CDR3: CASSPQGAEGYTF
J: TRBJ1-2
D: TRBD1
size: NA
V: TRBV27

DNA: TGTGCCAGCAGTCGAGACAGGGGGGTCTATGGCTACACCTTC
CDR3: CASSRDRGVYGYTF
J: TRBJ1-2
D: TRBD1
size: few
V: TRBV12-3/TRBV12-4

DNA: TGCGCCAGCAGCTTGCAAGGGCAGGATCTGTATGGCTACACCTTC
CDR3: CASSLQGQDLYGYTF
J: TRBJ1-2
D: NA
size: NA
V: TRBV5-1

DNA: TGTGCCAGCAGCCTCGACTTGTACAATGAGCAGTTCTTC
CDR3: CASSLDLYNEQFF
J: TRBJ2-1
D: NA
size: medium-sized
V: TRBV7-9

DNA: TGTGCCAGCAGCTGGGGGGACAACAATGAGCAGTTCTTC
CDR3: CASSWGDNNEQFF
J: TRBJ2-1
D: NA
size: few
V: TRBV7-2

DNA: TGTGCCAGCAGCTTAGCGAGGGAGCAGTACTTC
CDR3: CASSLAREQYF
J: TRBJ2-7
D: NA
size: few
V: TRBV11-1

DNA: TGTGCCAGCAGTCTCGGACTGATCTACGAGCAGTACTTC
CDR3: CASSLGLIYEQYF
J: TRBJ2-7
D: NA
size: many
V: TRBV6-2/TRBV6-3

DNA: TGTGCCAGCCGACGACTGATGCTAGCGGGGAGGTACGAGCAGTACTTC
CDR3: CASRRLMLAGRYEQYF
J: TRBJ2-7
D: TRBD2
size: many
V: TRBV5-6